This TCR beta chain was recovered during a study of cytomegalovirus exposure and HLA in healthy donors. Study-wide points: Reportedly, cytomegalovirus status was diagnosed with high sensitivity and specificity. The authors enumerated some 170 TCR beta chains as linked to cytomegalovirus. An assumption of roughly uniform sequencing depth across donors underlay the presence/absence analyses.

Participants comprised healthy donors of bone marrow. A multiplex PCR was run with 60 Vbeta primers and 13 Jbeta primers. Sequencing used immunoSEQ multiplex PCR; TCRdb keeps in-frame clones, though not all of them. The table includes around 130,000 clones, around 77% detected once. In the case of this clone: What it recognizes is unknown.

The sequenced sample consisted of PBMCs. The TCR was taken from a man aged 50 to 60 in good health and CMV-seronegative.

CDR3 coding DNA: TGTGCCAGCAGCGCGGGATTACAAGAGACCCAGTACTTC. This encodes CASSAGLQETQYF. The gene calls are TRBV7-3 and TRBJ2-5; tentative D call: TRBD2 (6 bases). V dropped 5 bases and J dropped 2 bases, with 9 bases sitting between them. Germline CDR1 is SGHTA and CDR2 is FQGTGA. The CDR3 has 13 amino acids.